What follows are 6 T cell receptor beta chains derived from one specimen sequenced in a study of T cells in Graves' hyperthyroidism and ophthalmopathy (dated by TCRdb to 2018 to 2020). Library method: multiplex PCR. Sequencing took place on an Illumina HiSeq 2000. Amplification of TCR beta CDR3 regions was carried out from RNA transcripts. For the first round of RT-PCR on the TCR CDR3, the HTBI primer set was used together with the Qiagen OneStep RT-PCR kit. TCRdb reprocessed the public reads (quality trimming at Q25 with fastp, clone calling with MiXCR) and kept in-frame beta chains. Every CDR3 protein is listed once, alongside the most common genes and DNA of its rows. The sample table holds roughly 350,000 distinct CDR3 sequences, of which about an eighth were seen once. The top ten hold approximately 35% of the sample. The sample consisted of blood. These receptor sequences come from a middle-aged woman with Graves' ophthalmopathy.

This clonotype was detected ten times or more. This chain connects TRBV29-1 to TRBJ2-1, with unresolved D. From germline, CDR1 is SQVTM and CDR2 ANQGSEA. V lost 8 bases and J lost 2, with 10 bases in between. The CDR3 totals 12 residues. CDR3 DNA sequence: TGCAGCATTGCCCCCACCTACAATGAGCAGTTCTTC. It is translated as CSIAPTYNEQFF.

In this sample, this clonotype turned up many times. The chain links TRBV28 to TRBJ2-3, with 9 positions matching TRBD2. V shed 6 bases, J shed 1 base, and the junction held 14 bases outside the gene matches. The CDR3 extends over 18 amino acids. Germline CDR1 MDHEN, CDR2 SYDVKM. CDR3 nucleotides: TGTGCCAGCAGCGAGATCCGAATAGCGGGAGTTGGCACAGATACGCAGTATTTT. Translating gives CASSEIRIAGVGTDTQYF.

Notes on this clonotype: A read error may explain this, as a much larger clone is one base away. The chain combines TRBV10-2 with TRBJ2-5, with D possibly matching TRBD2 (6 bases). CDR1 is WSHSY, CDR2 SAAADI, per germline. This CDR3 is built from 14 residues. The CDR3 DNA is TGCGCCAGCAGTGTTAGGACGGGCGGGGAGACCCGGTACTTC. It is translated as CASSVRTGGETRYF.

V is TRBV18 and J is TRBJ2-7; tentatively, D is TRBD2 (6 bases). V lost 3 bases and J lost 6, with 18 bases in between. This CDR3 contains 15 residues. The germline V gene encodes CDR1 KGHSH and CDR2 LQKENI. CDR3 DNA sequence: TGTGCCAGCTCACCCGCGGGGAAGGGGACGGGCGAGCAGTACTTC. Protein sequence: CASSPAGKGTGEQYF.

V and J are TRBV19 and TRBJ2-1, with D hard to call. Trimming stripped 2 bases from V and 7 bases from J, with 6 bases between. This CDR3 region has 12 residues. Germline CDR1 reads LNHDA; CDR2 reads SQIVND (reference sequence). The CDR3 here is CASSIRWNEQFF. CDR3 DNA: TGTGCCAGTAGTATAAGGTGGAATGAGCAGTTCTTC.

This clonotype was seen repeatedly, ten times or more. The chain uses TRBV12-3 or TRBV12-4 and TRBJ1-1; maybe TRBD1 (6 bases). This CDR3 comprises 15 residues. V shed 3 bases and J shed 0 bases, with 11 bases lying between them. The CDR3 reads CASSFRGTLNTEAFF. DNA of the CDR3: TGTGCCAGCAGTTTCAGGGGCACCTTGAACACTGAAGCTTTCTTT.